The 5 T cell receptor beta chains below were found in one sample sequenced in a study of blood T cell repertoires in COVID-19. Method: immunoSEQ multiplex PCR; TCRdb's copy keeps in-frame clones and lacks some. This table holds roughly 45,000 clones, roughly nine tenths found once. Sample: peripheral blood. These receptors were obtained from an older man with active COVID-19.

The chain recombines TRBV18 with TRBJ2-2; 7 nucleotides line up with TRBD1. The ends lost 5 bases at V and 1 base at J; junction bases unmatched: 4. In germline, CDR1 is KGHSH, CDR2 LQKENI. This CDR3 region has 15 residues. The CDR3 sequence: CASSSGQVNTGELFF. As DNA, the CDR3 is TGTGCCAGCTCATCTGGACAGGTGAACACCGGGGAGCTGTTTTTT.

The chain is built from TRBV28 and TRBJ2-7; weak D call: TRBD2 (6 bases). V was trimmed by 4 bases and J by 7 bases, leaving 14 bases between them. Per germline, CDR1 MDHEN and CDR2 SYDVKM. The CDR3 has 13 residues. CDR3 in amino acids: CASSWTNKPEQYF. CDR3 sequence (DNA): TGTGCCAGCAGTTGGACTAACAAACCGGAGCAGTACTTC.

This chain joins TRBV18 and TRBJ1-2, with 7 positions matching TRBD1. The junction had 6 bases not matched to a gene; V was cut back by 2 bases and J by 3 bases. The germline CDR1 and CDR2 sequences are KGHSH and LQKENI. The CDR3 extends over 15 amino acids. CDR3 protein: CASSPKYGTDYGYTF. The CDR3, as DNA: TGTGCCAGCTCACCAAAATATGGGACAGACTATGGCTACACCTTC.

This chain uses TRBV11-1 with TRBJ2-2, with 7 positions matching TRBD1. V lost 8 bases and J lost 4; bases outside the gene matches: 7. The germline V gene encodes CDR1 SGHAT and CDR2 FQDESV (reference sequence). The CDR3 spans 14 residues. CDR3 residues: CASQLNRGTGELFF. The CDR3 coding sequence is TGTGCCAGCCAACTGAACAGGGGCACCGGGGAGCTGTTTTTT.

The chain recombines TRBV7-8 with TRBJ1-2; perhaps TRBD1 as D (6 bases). CDR1 is SGHVS, CDR2 FQNEAQ, per germline. Deletions cut 5 bases from V and 4 bases from J, with 17 bases between. CDR3 size: 15 residues. CDR3 nucleotide sequence: TGTGCCAGCAGCCAAGGGGGAGGGCGGGGCTATGGCTACACCTTC. It specifies CASSQGGGRGYGYTF.